The 2 T cell receptor beta chains in this list originate from one sample, sequenced in a study of graft-versus-host responses after intestinal transplantation (TCRdb year 2021). The label giving this sample's time point can be read as: cells obtained before transplantation from donor or recipient. Libraries came from the immunoSEQ multiplex PCR assay. Imported from immuneACCESS, the table was reduced by TCRdb to in-frame sequences with V and J called. These copies leave out some clones; in studies compared against another copy, an unresolved V gene accounts for under half, and the cause of the remainder is not known. The sample table records 13,000 to 15,000 clones; 25% to 30% of these occur just once. Approximately 4.1% of the sample is in the top ten clones. The starting material was alloreactive CD4+ T cells from a mixed lymphocyte reaction culture, obtained before intestinal transplant. Reading the label with the study, this specimen's cell subset or site is: CFSE-low proliferating T cells sorted from roughly six-day pre-transplant mixed lymphocyte reaction (GvH or HvG direction). The receptors come from a human patient who received an intestinal transplant.

Notes on this clone: An end of the junction differs from the germline gene, which may be a read error. The chain combines TRBV5-6 with TRBJ2-6; D not resolved. The CDR3 is made up of 13 amino acids. Germline CDR1 is SGHDT and CDR2 is YYEEEE. The CDR3: CASSLAGANVLTF. The CDR3 DNA sequence: TGTGCCAGCAGTTTGGCTGGGGCCAACGTCCTGACTTTC.

This clone was observed a handful of times. This chain links TRBV5-1 with TRBJ2-1; D may be TRBD1 (6 bases). There are 13 residues in the CDR3. Germline V CDR1 and CDR2: SGHRS, YFSETQ. The V and J ends lost 2 bases and 10 bases respectively, with 13 bases between them. The CDR3 DNA follows: TGCGCCAGCAGCTTAGACAGGATATGGGAGCAGTTCTTC. The encoded protein is CASSLDRIWEQFF.